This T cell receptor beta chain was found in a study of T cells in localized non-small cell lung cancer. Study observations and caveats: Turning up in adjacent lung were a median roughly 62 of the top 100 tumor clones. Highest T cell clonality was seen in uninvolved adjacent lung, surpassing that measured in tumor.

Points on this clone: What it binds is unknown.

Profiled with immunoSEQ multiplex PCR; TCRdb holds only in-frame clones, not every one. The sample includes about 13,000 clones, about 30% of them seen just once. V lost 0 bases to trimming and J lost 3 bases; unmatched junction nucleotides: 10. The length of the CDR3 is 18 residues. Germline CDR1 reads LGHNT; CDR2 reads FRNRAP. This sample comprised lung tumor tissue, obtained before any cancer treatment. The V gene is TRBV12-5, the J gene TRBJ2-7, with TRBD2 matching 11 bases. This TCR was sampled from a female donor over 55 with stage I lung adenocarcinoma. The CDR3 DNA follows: TGTGCTAGTGGTTTGGTACGAGTTAACGGGACTAGCGGCTACGAGCAGTACTTC. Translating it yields CASGLVRVNGTSGYEQYF.